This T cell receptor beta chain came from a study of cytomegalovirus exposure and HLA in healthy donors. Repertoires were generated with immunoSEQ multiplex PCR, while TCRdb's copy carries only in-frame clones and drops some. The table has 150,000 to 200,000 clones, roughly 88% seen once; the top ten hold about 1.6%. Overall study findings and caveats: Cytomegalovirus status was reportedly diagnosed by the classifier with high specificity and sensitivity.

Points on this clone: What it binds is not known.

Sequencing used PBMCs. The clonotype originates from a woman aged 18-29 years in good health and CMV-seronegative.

The CDR3 DNA reads TGTGCCTGGAGTGCCGGACAATTTTCCAACTATGGCTACACCTTC. Translated, it gives CAWSAGQFSNYGYTF. This chain uses TRBV30 with TRBJ1-2, with a weak D call TRBD1 (5 bases). V lost 1 base to trimming and J lost 2 bases, with 14 bases between them. Germline V gene data show CDR1 as GTSNPN and CDR2 as SVGIG (reference sequence). The CDR3 totals 15 residues.